Listed below are T cell receptor beta chains from one sample, sequenced in a study of technical replicates of blood from a few donors. Method: immunoSEQ multiplex PCR; TCRdb's copy keeps in-frame clones and lacks some. Among under 100,000 clones, roughly 96% were seen once, and the ten largest hold just over 0.3%. Sequencing was carried out using T cells isolated from PBMCs. The receptors shown here come from a human donor in good health. Each CDR3 is given with its conserved first and last residue. D genes are given only for firm matches. Rows may omit the clone size; those that give it use once, few, many or a size class.

NA	TRBV7-2	NA	TRBJ1-1	CASSPGGPFTEAFF	TGTGCCAGCAGCCCGGGGGGACCCTTCACTGAAGCTTTCTTT
NA	TRBV19	NA	TRBJ2-7	CARPQAYEQYF	TGTGCCAGGCCCCAGGCTTACGAGCAGTACTTC
NA	TRBV4-1	NA	TRBJ2-4	CASSQDYRVAGDPKNIQYF	TGCGCCAGCAGCCAAGATTATAGAGTGGCAGGGGACCCCAAAAACATTCAGTACTTC
TRBD1	TRBV7-6	NA	TRBJ1-1	CASSRRDRFEAFF	TGTGCCAGCAGCCGCAGGGACAGGTTCGAAGCTTTCTTT
TRBD1	TRBV18	NA	TRBJ1-2	CASSPSSLGTDYGYTF	TGTGCCAGCTCACCAAGCTCCTTGGGGACAGATTATGGCTACACCTTC
NA	TRBV7-2	once	TRBJ1-1	CASSSRRVNTEAFF	TGTGCCAGCAGCTCGAGACGGGTGAACACTGAAGCTTTCTTT
TRBD1	TRBV5-1	NA	TRBJ1-5	CASSSTGGRQPQHF	TGCGCCAGCAGTTCGACAGGGGGCCGGCAGCCCCAGCATTTT
TRBD2	TRBV5-4	NA	TRBJ2-3	CASSLEWDYTDTQYF	TGTGCCAGCAGCTTGGAATGGGACTACACAGATACGCAGTATTTT
NA	TRBV6-1	NA	TRBJ2-7	CASSDPGGGGEQYF	TGTGCCAGCAGTGACCCGGGTGGGGGCGGCGAGCAGTACTTC
NA	TRBV25-1	NA	TRBJ2-1	CASSELGGASYNEQFF	TGTGCCAGCAGTGAATTGGGGGGAGCCTCCTACAATGAGCAGTTCTTC